This is a list of T cell receptor beta chains from one sample in a study of blood T cell repertoires in COVID-19. Some clones are missing from TCRdb's copy, which holds only in-frame ones; the method was immunoSEQ multiplex PCR. The repertoire holds about 120,000 clones, around 87% seen once, with about 29% in the top ten. Sequenced material: peripheral blood. Every receptor here comes from a man aged 65 to 79 with active or convalescent COVID-19. The CDR3 runs from the conserved cysteine through the conserved F or W. Each record gives: V gene, CDR3 protein.

TRBV28 CASRRTNYGYTF
TRBV4-1 CASSHGRRTSASSYNEQFF
TRBV4-1 CASSQDWLAESSYNEQFF
TRBV5-1 CASSTDRGGSPLHF
TRBV30 CAWSLAEGTQYF
TRBV11-2 CASSLRQGADTQYF
TRBV19 CASSIDLSSNQPQHF
TRBV28 CASSSSGTGSYEQYF
TRBV28 CASRYTGNTEAFF
TRBV7-9 CASSLYPGQSFFGANVLTF
TRBV6-1 CASSEKAGGVSGANVLTF
TRBV29-1 CSVAESSGSTDTQYF
TRBV27 CASRVIGTSGVQETQYF
TRBV5-8 CASSPTGTEHYEQYF
TRBV6-1 CASSEISSGSREQYF
TRBV6-5 CAAGTGYGYTF
TRBV11-2 CASSRDRGEYQYF
TRBV12-3/TRBV12-4 CASQTGTGNTIYF
TRBV2 CASSDLAGENNEQFF
TRBV30 CAWNSAGDTDTQYF
TRBV5-1 CASAPGHGGNEQFF
TRBV7-8 CASSFGQGPADGSPLHF
TRBV27 CASSTRGPQDSNQPQHF